This TCR beta chain is from a study of blood T cell repertoires in COVID-19. The V gene lost 0 bases and the J gene lost 6 bases, with 12 bases spanning the gap. Germline CDR1 is LGHNA and CDR2 is YNFKEQ. The CDR3 contains 16 residues. Clones were sequenced by immunoSEQ multiplex PCR, and TCRdb holds only the in-frame ones, with some missing. The table has around 60,000 clones, about 70% seen once; the top ten hold less than 20%. This TCR came from a woman between 50 and 59 years old with active or convalescent COVID-19. Sequencing was carried out using peripheral blood. The chain combines TRBV4-2 with TRBJ1-6; a weak D match, TRBD1 (5 bases). The DNA of the CDR3 is TGTGCCAGCAGCCAAGATCCTCAGGGCTTTAATTCACCCCTCCACTTT. The encoded protein is CASSQDPQGFNSPLHF.